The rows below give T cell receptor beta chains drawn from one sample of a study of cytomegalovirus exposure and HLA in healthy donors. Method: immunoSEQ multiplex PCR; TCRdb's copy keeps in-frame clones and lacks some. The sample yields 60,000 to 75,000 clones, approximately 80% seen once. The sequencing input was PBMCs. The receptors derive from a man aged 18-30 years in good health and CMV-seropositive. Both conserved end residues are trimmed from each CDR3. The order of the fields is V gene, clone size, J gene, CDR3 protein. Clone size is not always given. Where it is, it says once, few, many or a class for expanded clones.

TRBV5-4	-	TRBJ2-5	ASSFRYQETQY
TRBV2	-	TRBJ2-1	ASSEWVLVSYNEQF
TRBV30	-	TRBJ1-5	AWSATGTVGSQPQH
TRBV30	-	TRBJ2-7	ARDLTGGLGQY
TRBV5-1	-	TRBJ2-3	ASSTGTGGIWGTDTQY
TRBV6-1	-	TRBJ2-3	ASSAYTDTQY
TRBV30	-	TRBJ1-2	AWSGGQGVHT
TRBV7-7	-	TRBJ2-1	AIGAQVEDEQF
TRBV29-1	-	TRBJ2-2	SVEGGQGTGELF
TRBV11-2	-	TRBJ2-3	ASSLRLAKDTQY
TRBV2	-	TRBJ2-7	ASGGMTGGYEQY
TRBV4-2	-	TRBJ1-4	ASSQEEGRVGGEKLF
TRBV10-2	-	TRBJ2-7	ASLGPAGASSSYEQY
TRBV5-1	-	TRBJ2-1	ASSLGGGLRGYNEQF
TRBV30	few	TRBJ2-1	AWKPGLLYDEQF
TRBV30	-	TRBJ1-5	AWSGTGAGQPQH
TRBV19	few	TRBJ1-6	ASSDSYNSPLH
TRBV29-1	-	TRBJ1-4	SAAETGTAEKLF
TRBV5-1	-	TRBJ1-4	ASSLAQGVNEKLF
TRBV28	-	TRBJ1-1	ASRGGPRNTEAF
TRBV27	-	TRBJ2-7	ASSFSGGAHEQY
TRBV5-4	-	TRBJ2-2	ASSLEGTGELF
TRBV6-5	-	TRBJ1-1	ASSYVGAGNTEAF
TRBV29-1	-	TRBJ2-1	SVAGTSGVYNEQF
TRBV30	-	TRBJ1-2	ARRQGGSHGYT
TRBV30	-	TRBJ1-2	ATPGQGLFYGYT
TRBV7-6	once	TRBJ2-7	ASSLEPAVTYEQY
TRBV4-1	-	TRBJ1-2	ASSHDFPPVPRYGYT
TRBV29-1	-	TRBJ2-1	SVDLSRGSYNEQF
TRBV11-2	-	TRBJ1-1	ASSLASRGPTSNTEAF